The TCR beta chain under discussion was sequenced for a study of blood T cell repertoires in COVID-19. The germline V and J ends were trimmed by 2 bases and 2 bases, with 9 bases remaining between them. The CDR3 is 14 amino acids. CDR1 is MNHEY, CDR2 SVGAGI, per germline. Some clones are missing from TCRdb's copy, which holds only in-frame ones; the method was immunoSEQ multiplex PCR. Counted here are approximately 140,000 clones, over 80% occurring once; the ten biggest clones make up roughly 5.5%. Grouping used clinical history reported by participants in a survey and questionnaire. This clonotype was sampled from a woman between 50 and 59 years old who had been exposed to COVID-19. The chain carries TRBV6-5 and TRBJ1-2; a possible D gene is TRBD1 (6 bases). The sample comprised PBMCs or T cells enriched from blood (not recorded which). Written as DNA, the CDR3 is TGTGCCAGCAGTTACGTGGGGGCAAACTATGGCTACACCTTC. Amino acids: CASSYVGANYGYTF.